This TCR beta chain originates from a study of T cell responses to AZD1222 COVID-19 vaccine. General study results and limits: Donors were mostly white British, more females; clonal diversity possibly underestimated. Rises in breadth and depth of Spike-specific TCRs came after two AZD1222 doses. Across spike, vaccine-associated CD4 TCRs were found, dominant at 160-218 and 743-854. Close to half of all spike-specific TCRs reportedly target regions of the variants that are unmutated.

As for this clone: What it recognizes is unknown.

The length of the CDR3 is 16 residues. V shed 10 bases and J 3 bases; nucleotides not matched to a gene: 15. In germline, CDR1 is WNHNN, CDR2 SYGVQD (reference sequence). TCRdb's copy holds only in-frame clones and misses some; the assay was immunoSEQ multiplex PCR. This table has 120,000 to 150,000 clones, around 89% appearing once. This sequence originates from an adult in good health. The input for sequencing was peripheral blood, taken on day 0 of AZD1222 vaccination. V gene TRBV10-1 combines with J gene TRBJ2-1; TRBD1 agrees at 7 bases. CDR3 nucleotide sequence: TGCGCCAACCCGTTGTCCGGGGACAGAAACTACAATGAGCAGTTCTTC. Its translation is CANPLSGDRNYNEQFF.